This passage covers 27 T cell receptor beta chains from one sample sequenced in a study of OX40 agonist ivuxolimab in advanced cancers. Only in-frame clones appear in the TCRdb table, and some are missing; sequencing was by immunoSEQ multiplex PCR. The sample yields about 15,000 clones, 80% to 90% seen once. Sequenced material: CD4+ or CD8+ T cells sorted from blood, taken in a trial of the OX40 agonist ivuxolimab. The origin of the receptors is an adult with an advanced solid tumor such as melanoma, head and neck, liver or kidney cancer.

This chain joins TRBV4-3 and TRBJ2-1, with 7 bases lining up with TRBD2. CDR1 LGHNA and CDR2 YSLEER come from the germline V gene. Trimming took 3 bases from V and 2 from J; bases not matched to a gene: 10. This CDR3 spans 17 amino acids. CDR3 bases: TGCGCCAGCAGCCAGGACCGGACTAGATCCCCCTACAATGAGCAGTTCTTC. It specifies CASSQDRTRSPYNEQFF.

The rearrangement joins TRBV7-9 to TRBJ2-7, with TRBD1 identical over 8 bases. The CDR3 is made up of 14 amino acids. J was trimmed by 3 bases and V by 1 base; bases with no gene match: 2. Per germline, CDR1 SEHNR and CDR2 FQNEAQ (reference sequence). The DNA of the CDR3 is TGTGCCAGCAGCTTAGAAGGGACAGGCTACGAGCAGTACTTC. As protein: CASSLEGTGYEQYF.

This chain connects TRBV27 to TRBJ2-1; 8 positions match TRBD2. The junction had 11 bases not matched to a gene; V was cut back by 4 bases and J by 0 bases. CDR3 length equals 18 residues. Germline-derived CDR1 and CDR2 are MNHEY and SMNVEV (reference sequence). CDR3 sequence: CASSSGEAGASSYNEQFF. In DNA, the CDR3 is TGTGCCAGCAGTTCAGGGGAAGCGGGAGCTAGCTCCTACAATGAGCAGTTCTTC.

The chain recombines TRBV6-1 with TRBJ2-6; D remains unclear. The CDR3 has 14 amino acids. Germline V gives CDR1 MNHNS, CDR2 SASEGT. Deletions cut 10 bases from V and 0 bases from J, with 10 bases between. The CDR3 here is CATPRLSGANVLTF. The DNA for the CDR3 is TGTGCCACCCCCCGCCTCTCTGGGGCCAACGTCCTGACTTTC.

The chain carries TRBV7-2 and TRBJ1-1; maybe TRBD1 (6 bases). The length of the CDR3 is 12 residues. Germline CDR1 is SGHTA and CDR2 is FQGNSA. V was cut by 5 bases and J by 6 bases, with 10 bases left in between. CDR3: CASSEQGPEAFF. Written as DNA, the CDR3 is TGTGCCAGCAGCGAACAGGGTCCTGAAGCTTTCTTT.

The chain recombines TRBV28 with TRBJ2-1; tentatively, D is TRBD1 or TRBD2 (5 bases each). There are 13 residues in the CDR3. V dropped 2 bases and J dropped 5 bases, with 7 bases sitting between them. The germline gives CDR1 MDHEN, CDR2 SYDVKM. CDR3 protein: CASSLGTNNEQFF. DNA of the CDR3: TGTGCCAGCAGTTTAGGGACCAACAATGAGCAGTTCTTC.

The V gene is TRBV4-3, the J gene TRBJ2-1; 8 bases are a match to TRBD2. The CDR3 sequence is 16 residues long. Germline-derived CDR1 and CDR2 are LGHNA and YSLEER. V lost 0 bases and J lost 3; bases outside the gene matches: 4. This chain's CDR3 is CASSQEGLAGYNEQFF. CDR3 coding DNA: TGCGCCAGCAGCCAAGAGGGGCTAGCGGGCTACAATGAGCAGTTCTTC.

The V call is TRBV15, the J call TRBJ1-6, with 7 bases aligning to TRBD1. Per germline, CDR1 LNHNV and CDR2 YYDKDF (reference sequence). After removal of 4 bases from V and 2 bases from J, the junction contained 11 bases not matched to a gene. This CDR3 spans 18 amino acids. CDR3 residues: CATSIAPRGPPYNSPLHF. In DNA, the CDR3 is TGTGCCACCAGCATCGCCCCTAGGGGGCCACCCTATAATTCACCCCTCCACTTT. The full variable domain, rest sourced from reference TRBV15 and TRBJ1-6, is DAMVIQNPRYQVTQFGKPVTLSCSQTLNHNVMYWYQQKSSQAPKLLFHYYDKDFNNEADTPDNFQSRRPNTSFCFLDIRSPGLGDTAMYLCATSIAPRGPPYNSPLHFGNGTRLTVT.

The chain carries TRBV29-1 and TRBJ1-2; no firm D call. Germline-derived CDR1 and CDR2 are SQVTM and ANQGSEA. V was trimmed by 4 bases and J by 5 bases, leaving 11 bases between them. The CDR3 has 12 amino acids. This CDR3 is CSVAGPGYGYTF. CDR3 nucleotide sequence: TGCAGCGTTGCCGGTCCCGGATATGGCTACACCTTC. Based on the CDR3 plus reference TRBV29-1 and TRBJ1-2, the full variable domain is SAVISQKPSRDICQRGTSLTIQCQVDSQVTMMFWYRQQPGQSLTLIATANQGSEATYESGFVIDKFPISRPNLTFSTLTVSNMSPEDSSIYLCSVAGPGYGYTFGSGTRLTVV.

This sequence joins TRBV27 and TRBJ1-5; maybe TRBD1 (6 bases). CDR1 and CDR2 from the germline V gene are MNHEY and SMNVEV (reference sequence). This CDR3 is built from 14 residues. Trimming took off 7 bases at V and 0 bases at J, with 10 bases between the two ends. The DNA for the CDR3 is TGTGCCAGCAAGGGGGGGTATAGCAATCAGCCCCAGCATTTT. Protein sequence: CASKGGYSNQPQHF.

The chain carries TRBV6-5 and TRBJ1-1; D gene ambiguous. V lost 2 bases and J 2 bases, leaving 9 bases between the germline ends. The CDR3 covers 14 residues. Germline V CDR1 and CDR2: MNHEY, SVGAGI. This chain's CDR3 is CASSYTTDNTEAFF. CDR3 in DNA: TGTGCCAGCAGTTACACCACAGATAACACTGAAGCTTTCTTT.

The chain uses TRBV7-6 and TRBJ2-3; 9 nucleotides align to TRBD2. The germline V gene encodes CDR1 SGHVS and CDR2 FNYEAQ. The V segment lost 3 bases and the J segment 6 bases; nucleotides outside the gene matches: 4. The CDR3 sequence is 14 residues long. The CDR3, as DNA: TGTGCCAGCAGCTTTAGCGGGGGCGGGGATACGCAGTATTTT. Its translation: CASSFSGGGDTQYF.

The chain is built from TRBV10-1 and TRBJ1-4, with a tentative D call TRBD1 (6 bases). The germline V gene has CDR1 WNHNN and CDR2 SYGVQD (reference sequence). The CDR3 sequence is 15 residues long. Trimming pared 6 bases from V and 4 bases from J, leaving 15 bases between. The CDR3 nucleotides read TGCGCCAGCAGGGAAAACAGGGCCTGTAATGAAAAACTGTTTTTT. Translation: CASRENRACNEKLFF.

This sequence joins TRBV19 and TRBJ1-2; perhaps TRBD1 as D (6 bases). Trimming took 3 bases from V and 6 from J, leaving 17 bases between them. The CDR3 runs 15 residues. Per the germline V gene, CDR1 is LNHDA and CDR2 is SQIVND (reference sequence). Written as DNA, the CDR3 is TGTGCCAGTAGTATGGTTCAGCAACAGGGAGATGGCTACACCTTC. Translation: CASSMVQQQGDGYTF.

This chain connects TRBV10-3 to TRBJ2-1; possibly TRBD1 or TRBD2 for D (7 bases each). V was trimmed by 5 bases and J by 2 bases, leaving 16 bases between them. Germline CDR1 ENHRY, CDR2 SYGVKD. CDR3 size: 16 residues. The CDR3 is CAISPGGAGTYNEQFF. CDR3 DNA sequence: TGTGCCATCAGTCCAGGGGGAGCGGGAACCTACAATGAGCAGTTCTTC.

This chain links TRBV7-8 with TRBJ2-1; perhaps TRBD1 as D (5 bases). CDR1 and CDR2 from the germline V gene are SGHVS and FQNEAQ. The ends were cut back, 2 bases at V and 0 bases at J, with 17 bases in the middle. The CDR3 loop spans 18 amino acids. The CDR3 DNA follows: TGTGCCAGCAGCTTATTGCCCCCCCCAGGGTCCTCCTACAATGAGCAGTTCTTC. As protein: CASSLLPPPGSSYNEQFF.

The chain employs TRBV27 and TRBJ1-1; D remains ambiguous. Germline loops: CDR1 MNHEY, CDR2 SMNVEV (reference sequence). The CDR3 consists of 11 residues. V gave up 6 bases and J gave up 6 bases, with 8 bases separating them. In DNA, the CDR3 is TGTGCCAGCAGGTTTCGGGCTGAAGCTTTCTTT. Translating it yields CASRFRAEAFF.

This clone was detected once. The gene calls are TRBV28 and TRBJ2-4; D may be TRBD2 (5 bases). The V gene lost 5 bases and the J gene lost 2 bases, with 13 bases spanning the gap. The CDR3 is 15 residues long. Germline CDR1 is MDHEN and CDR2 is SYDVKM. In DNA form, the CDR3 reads TGTGCCAGCAGTCACACCTCGGGGTCCAAAAACATTCAGTACTTC. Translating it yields CASSHTSGSKNIQYF.

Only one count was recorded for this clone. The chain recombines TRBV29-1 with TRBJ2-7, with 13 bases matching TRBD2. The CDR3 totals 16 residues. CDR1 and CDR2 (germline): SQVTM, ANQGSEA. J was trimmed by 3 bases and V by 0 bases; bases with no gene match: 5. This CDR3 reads CSVEDQGLAGVYEQYF. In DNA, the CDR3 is TGCAGCGTTGAAGATCAAGGACTAGCGGGAGTCTACGAGCAGTACTTC.

CDR3 sequence reads: CASSMGGNEQFF. The CDR3 DNA is TGTGCCAGTAGTATGGGAGGCAATGAGCAGTTCTTC. The chain combines TRBV19 with TRBJ2-1, with a weak D call TRBD2 (6 bases). Trimming pared 3 bases from V and 6 bases from J, leaving 6 bases between. CDR3 length equals 12 residues. Germline values: CDR1 LNHDA, CDR2 SQIVND (reference sequence). The full variable domain, its missing parts supplied by reference TRBV19 and TRBJ2-1, is DGGITQSPKYLFRKEGQNVTLSCEQNLNHDAMYWYRQDPGQGLRLIYYSQIVNDFQKGDIAEGYSVSREKKESFPLTVTSAQKNPTAFYLCASSMGGNEQFFGPGTRLTVL.

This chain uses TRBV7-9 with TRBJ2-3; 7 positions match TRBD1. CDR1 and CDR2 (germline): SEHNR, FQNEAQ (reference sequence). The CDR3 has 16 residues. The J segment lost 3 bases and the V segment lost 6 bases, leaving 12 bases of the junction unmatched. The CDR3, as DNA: TGTGCCAGCAGTTTCTCCCGAGACAGGGTGACAGATACGCAGTATTTT. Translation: CASSFSRDRVTDTQYF.

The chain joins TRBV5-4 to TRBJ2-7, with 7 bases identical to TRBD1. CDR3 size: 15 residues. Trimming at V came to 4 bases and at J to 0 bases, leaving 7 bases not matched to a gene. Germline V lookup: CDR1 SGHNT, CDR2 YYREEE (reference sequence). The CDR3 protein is CASSGRDSFSYEQYF. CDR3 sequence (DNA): TGTGCCAGCAGCGGAAGGGACAGCTTCTCCTACGAGCAGTACTTC.

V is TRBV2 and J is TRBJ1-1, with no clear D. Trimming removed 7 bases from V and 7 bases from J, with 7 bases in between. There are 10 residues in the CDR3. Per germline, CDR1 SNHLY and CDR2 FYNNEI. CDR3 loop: CASMHGEAFF. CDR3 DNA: TGTGCCAGCATGCATGGTGAAGCTTTCTTT.

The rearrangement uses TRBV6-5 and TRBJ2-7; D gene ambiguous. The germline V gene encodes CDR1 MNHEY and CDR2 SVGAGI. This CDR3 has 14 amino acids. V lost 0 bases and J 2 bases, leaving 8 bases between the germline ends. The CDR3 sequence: CASSYSPLTYEQYF. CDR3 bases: TGTGCCAGCAGTTACTCGCCCCTCACCTACGAGCAGTACTTC.

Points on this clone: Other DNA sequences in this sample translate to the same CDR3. CDR3 nucleotide sequence: TGTGCCAGCAGTTACTCATCCGGCGGAAAACTGTTTTTT. It yields the protein CASSYSSGGKLFF. The chain recombines TRBV6-5 with TRBJ1-4; the D is unclear. Germline assignment: CDR1 MNHEY and CDR2 SVGAGI. V was shortened by 0 bases and J by 10 bases, with 9 bases between the two germline ends. This CDR3 contains 13 residues.

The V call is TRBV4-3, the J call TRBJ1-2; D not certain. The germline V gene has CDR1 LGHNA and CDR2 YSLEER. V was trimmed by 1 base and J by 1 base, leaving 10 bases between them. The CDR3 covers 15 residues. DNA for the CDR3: TGCGCCAGCAGCCAAGCGGCTAGGGTTAACTATGGCTACACCTTC. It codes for CASSQAARVNYGYTF.

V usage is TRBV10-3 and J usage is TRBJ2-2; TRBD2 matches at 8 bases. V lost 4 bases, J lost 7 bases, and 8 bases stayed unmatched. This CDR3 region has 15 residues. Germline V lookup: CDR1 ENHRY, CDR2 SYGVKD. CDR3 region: CAISGGGPGVGELFF. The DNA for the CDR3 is TGTGCCATCAGTGGCGGGGGGCCCGGCGTCGGGGAGCTGTTTTTT.